This T cell receptor beta chain was identified during a study of cytomegalovirus exposure and HLA in healthy donors. The CDR3 has 14 amino acids. Trimming shortened V by 0 bases and J by 4 bases, and 7 bases separated the two germline ends. CDR1 and CDR2 (germline): LNHNV, YYDKDF (reference sequence). PCR used 60 Vbeta primers and 13 Jbeta primers. Profiling relied on immunoSEQ multiplex PCR, and the TCRdb table lists in-frame clones only, not all of them. The table records about 190,000 clones, roughly 80% of them present only once. Donors likely had unrecorded immune exposures despite being nominally healthy when sampled. Points from the study as a whole: Rarity characterized most TCR sequences, yet some public TCRs appeared in many donors. Within an earlier analysis, most TCR beta V segments proved productive either about 90% or about 30% of the time.

In the case of this clone: Its antigen is undetermined.

This clonotype was obtained from a woman in her late teens or twenties in good health and CMV-seronegative. The material sequenced was PBMCs. This rearrangement joins TRBV15 to TRBJ1-3; a possible D gene is TRBD1 (6 bases). DNA of the CDR3: TGTGCCACCAGCAGAGATCAGGGGGGAAACACCATATATTTT. Translation: CATSRDQGGNTIYF.